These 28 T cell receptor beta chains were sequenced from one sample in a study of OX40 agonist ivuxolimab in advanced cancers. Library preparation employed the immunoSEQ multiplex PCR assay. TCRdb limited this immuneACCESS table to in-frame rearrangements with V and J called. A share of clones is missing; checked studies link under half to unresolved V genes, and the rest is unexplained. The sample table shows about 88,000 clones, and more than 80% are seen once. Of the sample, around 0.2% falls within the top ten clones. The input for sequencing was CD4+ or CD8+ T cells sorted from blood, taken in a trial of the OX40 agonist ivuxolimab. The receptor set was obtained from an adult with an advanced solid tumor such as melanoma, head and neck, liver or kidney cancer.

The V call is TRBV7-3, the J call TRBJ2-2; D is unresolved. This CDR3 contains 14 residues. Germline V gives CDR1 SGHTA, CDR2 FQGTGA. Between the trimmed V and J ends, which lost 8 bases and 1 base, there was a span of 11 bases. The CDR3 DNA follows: TGTGCCAGCTCACTCAGGATGAACACCGGGGAGCTGTTTTTT. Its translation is CASSLRMNTGELFF.

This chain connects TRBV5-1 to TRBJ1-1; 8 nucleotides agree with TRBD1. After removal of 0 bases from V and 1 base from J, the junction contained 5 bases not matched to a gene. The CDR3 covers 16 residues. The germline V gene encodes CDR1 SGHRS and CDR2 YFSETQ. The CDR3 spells CASSLVTGGTNTEAFF. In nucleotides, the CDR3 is TGCGCCAGCAGCTTGGTCACAGGGGGTACGAACACTGAAGCTTTCTTT. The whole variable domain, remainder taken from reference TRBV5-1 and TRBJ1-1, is KAGVTQTPRYLIKTRGQQVTLSCSPISGHRSVSWYQQTPGQGLQFLFEYFSETQRNKGNFPGRFSGRQFSNSRSEMNVSTLELGDSALYLCASSLVTGGTNTEAFFGQGTRLTVV.

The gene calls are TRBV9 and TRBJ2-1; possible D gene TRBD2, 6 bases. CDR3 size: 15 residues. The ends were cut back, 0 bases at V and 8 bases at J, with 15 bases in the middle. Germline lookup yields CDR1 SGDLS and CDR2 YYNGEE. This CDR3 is CASSVDIGGYDEQFF. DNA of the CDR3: TGTGCCAGCAGCGTAGACATCGGGGGTTATGATGAGCAGTTCTTC.

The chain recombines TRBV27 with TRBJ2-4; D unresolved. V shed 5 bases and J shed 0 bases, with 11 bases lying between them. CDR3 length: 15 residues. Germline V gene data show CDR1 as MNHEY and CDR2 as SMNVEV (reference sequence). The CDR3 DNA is TGTGCCAGCAGTCCTACTTCGCTAGCCAAAAACATTCAGTACTTC. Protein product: CASSPTSLAKNIQYF.

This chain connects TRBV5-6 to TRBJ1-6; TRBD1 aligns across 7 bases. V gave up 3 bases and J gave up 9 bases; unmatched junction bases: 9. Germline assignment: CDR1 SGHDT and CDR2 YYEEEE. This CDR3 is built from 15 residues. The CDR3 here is CASSSRTGPLSPLHF. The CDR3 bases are TGTGCCAGCAGCTCGCGGACAGGTCCGCTTTCACCCCTCCACTTT. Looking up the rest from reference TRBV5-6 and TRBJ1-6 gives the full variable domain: DAGVTQSPTHLIKTRGQQVTLRCSPKSGHDTVSWYQQALGQGPQFIFQYYEEEERQRGNFPDRFSGHQFPNYSSELNVNALLLGDSALYLCASSSRTGPLSPLHFGNGTRLTVT.

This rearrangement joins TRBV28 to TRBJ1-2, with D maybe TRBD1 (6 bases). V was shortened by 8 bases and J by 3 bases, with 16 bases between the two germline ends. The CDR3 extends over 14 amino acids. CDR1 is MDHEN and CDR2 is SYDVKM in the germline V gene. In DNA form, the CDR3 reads TGTGCCAGCCGATACTCAGGGGAGGACTATGGCTACACCTTC. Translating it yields CASRYSGEDYGYTF.

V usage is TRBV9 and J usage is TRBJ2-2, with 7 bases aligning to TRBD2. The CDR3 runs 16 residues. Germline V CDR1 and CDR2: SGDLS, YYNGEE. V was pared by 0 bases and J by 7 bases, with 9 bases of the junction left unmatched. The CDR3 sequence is CASSVGQVAGDGELFF. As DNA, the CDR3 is TGTGCCAGCAGCGTAGGTCAAGTCGCGGGGGACGGGGAGCTGTTTTTT.

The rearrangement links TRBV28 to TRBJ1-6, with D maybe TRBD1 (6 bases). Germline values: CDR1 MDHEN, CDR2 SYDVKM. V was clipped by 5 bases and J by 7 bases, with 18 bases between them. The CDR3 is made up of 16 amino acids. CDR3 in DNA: TGTGCCAGCAGTCCAGGGGTTGTTTTTAGAAATTCACCCCTCCACTTT. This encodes CASSPGVVFRNSPLHF.

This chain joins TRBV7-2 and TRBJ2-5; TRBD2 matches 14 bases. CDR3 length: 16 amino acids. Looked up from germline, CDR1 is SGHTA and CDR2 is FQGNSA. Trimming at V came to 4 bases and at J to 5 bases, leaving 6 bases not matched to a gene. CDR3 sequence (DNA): TGTGCCAGCAGCTGGGGGACTAGCGGGAGCTGGGAGACCCAGTACTTC. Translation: CASSWGTSGSWETQYF.

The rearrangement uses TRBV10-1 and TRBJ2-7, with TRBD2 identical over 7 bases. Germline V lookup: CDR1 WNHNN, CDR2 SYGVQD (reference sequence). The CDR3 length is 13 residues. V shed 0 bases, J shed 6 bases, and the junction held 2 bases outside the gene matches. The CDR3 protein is CASSESTGGEQYF. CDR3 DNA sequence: TGCGCCAGCAGTGAGTCGACGGGGGGCGAGCAGTACTTC.

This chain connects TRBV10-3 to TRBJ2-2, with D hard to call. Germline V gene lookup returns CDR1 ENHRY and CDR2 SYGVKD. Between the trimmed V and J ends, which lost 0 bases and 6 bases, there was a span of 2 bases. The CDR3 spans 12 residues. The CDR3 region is CAISESSGELFF. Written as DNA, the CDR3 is TGTGCCATCAGTGAGTCGTCCGGGGAGCTGTTTTTT.

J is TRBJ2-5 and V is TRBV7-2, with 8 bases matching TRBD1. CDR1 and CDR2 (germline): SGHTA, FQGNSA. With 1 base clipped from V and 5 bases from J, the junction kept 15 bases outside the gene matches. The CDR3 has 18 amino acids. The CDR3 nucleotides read TGTGCCAGCAGCTTAGATATTCAGATTGGACAGGGAGGTGAGACCCAGTACTTC. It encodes CASSLDIQIGQGGETQYF. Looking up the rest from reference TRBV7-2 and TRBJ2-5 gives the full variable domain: GAGVSQSPSNKVTEKGKDVELRCDPISGHTALYWYRQSLGQGLEFLIYFQGNSAPDKSGLPSDRFSAERTGGSVSTLTIQRTQQEDSAVYLCASSLDIQIGQGGETQYFGPGTRLLVL.

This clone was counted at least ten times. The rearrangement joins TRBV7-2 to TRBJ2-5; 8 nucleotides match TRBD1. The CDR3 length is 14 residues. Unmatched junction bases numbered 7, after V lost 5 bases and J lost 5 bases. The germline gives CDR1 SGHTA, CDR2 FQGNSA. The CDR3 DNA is TGTGCCAGCAGCACGACAGGGGCCTCGGAGACCCAGTACTTC. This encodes CASSTTGASETQYF.

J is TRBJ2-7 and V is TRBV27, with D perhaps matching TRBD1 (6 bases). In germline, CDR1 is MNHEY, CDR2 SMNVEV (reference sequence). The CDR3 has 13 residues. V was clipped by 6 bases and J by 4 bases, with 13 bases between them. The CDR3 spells CASRRSQGYEQYF. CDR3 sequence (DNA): TGTGCCAGCAGAAGAAGCCAGGGGTACGAGCAGTACTTC.

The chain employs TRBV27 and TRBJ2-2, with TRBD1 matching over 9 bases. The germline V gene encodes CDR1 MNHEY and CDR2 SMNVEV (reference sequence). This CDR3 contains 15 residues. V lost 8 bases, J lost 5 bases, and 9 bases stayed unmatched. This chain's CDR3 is CASFAGQGVTGELFF. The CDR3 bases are TGTGCCAGCTTCGCGGGACAGGGTGTTACCGGGGAGCTGTTTTTT.

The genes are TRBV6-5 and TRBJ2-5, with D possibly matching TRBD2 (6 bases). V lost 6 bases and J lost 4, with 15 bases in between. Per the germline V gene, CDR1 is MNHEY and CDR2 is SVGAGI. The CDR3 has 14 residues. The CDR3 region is CASRGGAGSETQYF. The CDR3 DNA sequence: TGTGCCAGCAGGGGTGGGGCGGGGTCAGAGACCCAGTACTTC.

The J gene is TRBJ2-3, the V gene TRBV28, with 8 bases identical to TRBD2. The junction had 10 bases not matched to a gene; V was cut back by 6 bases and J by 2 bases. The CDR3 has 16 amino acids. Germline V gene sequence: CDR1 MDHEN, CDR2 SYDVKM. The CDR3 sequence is CASRTLSGSLTDTQYF. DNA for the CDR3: TGTGCCAGCAGAACCTTGAGCGGGAGTCTCACAGATACGCAGTATTTT.

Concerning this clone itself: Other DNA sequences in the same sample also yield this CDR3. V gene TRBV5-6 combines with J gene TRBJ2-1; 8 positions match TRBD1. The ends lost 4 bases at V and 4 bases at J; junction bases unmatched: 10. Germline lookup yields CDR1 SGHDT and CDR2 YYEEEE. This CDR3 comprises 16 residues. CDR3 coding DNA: TGTGCCAGCAGCCTGACAGGGGCGAACCTTTACAATGAGCAGTTCTTC. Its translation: CASSLTGANLYNEQFF.

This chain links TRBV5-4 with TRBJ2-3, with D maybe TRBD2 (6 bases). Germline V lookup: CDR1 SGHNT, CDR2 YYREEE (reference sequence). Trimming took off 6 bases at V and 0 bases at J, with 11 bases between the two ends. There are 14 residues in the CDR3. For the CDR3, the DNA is TGTGCCAGCAAGGAGGGACCTAGCACAGATACGCAGTATTTT. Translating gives CASKEGPSTDTQYF.

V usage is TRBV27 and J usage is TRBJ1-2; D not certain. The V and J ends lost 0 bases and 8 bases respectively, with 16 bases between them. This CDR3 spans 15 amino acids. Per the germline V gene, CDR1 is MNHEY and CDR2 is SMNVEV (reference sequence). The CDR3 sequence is CASSLSIGIPSGYTF. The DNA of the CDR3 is TGTGCCAGCAGTTTATCGATAGGGATCCCTTCCGGCTACACCTTC.

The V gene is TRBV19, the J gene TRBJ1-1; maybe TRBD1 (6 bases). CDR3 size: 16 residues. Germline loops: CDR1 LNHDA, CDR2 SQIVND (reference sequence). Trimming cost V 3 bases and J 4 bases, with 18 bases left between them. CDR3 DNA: TGTGCCAGTAGTATGCCCCCGGGGGCAGGTAGCACTGAAGCTTTCTTT. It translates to CASSMPPGAGSTEAFF.

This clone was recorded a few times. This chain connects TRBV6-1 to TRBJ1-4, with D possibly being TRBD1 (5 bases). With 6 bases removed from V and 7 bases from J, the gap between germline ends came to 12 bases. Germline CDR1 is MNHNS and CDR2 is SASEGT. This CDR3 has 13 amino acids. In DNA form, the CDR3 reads TGTGCCAGCAGCCGAGGGGCTGGTGAAAAACTGTTTTTT. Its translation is CASSRGAGEKLFF.

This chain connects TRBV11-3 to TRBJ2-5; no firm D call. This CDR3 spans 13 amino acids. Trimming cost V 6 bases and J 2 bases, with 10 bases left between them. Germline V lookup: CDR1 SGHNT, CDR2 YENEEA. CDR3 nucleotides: TGTGCCAGCAGTTTTGGACCTCAAGAGACCCAGTACTTC. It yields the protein CASSFGPQETQYF.

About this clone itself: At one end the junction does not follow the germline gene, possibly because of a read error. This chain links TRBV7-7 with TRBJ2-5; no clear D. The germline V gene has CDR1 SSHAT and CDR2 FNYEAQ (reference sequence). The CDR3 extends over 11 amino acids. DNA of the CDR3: TGTGCTAGCAGTACTGGGGAGACCCAGTACTTC. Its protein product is CASSTGETQYF. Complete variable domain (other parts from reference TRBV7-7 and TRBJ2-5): GAGVSQSPRYKVTKRGQDVTLRCDPISSHATLYWYQQALGQGPEFLTYFNYEAQPDKSGLPSDRFSAERPEGSISTLTIQRTEQRDSAMYRCASSTGETQYFGPGTRLLVL.

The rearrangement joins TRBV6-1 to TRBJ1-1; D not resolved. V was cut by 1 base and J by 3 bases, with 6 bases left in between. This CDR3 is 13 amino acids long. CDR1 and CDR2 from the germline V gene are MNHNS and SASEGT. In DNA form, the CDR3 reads TGTGCCAGCAGTGAAGATGGAGACACTGAAGCTTTCTTT. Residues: CASSEDGDTEAFF.

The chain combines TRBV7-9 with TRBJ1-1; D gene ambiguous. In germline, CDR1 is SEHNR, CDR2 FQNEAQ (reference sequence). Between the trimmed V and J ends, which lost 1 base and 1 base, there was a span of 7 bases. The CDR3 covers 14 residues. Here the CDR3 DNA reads TGTGCCAGCAGCTTAGGGGCTGCGAACACTGAAGCTTTCTTT. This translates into CASSLGAANTEAFF.

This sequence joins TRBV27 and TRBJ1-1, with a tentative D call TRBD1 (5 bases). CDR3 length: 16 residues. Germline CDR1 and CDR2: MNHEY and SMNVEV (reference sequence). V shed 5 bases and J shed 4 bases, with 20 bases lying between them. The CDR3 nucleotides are TGTGCCAGCAGTCTCGCCCCCGGGGCCGGTGGCACTGAAGCTTTCTTT. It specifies CASSLAPGAGGTEAFF.

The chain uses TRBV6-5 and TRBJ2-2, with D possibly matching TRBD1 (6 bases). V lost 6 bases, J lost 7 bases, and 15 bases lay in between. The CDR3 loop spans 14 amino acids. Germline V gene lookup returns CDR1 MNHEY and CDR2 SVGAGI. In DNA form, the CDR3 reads TGTGCCAGCAGCCGGACAGTTAGGAGCGGGGAGCTGTTTTTT. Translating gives CASSRTVRSGELFF.